This TCR beta chain was identified during a study of OX40 agonist ivuxolimab in advanced cancers. Study context: Three patients, one with hepatocellular carcinoma and two with cutaneous melanoma, responded partially.

If patients had autoimmune disease history or systemic immunosuppression, they were excluded. Only in-frame clones appear in the TCRdb table, and some are missing; sequencing was by immunoSEQ multiplex PCR. The sample gives 95,000 to 100,000 clones, roughly 88% of which show up once; around 1.5% is in the top ten. V was trimmed by 0 bases and J by 4 bases, leaving 9 bases between them. The CDR3 is made up of 14 amino acids. CDR1 and CDR2 from the germline V gene are MGHDK and SYGVNS. General study findings and limits: The mean number of expanded clones was higher in CD8+ T cells than in CD4+. Clonal expansion was seen in CD4+ and CD8+ blood T cells by week 6 at 0.1 to 3.0 mg/kg.

This clone was seen a few times. What it binds is not known. The receptor's source is an adult with an advanced solid tumor such as melanoma, head and neck, liver or kidney cancer. The genes are TRBV25-1 and TRBJ1-1, with a tentative D call TRBD1 (5 bases). Here the sequenced sample was CD4+ or CD8+ T cells sorted from blood, taken in a trial of the OX40 agonist ivuxolimab. The CDR3 here is CASSEYHGGTEAFF. CDR3 DNA: TGTGCCAGCAGTGAATATCACGGGGGCACTGAAGCTTTCTTT.